A single sample gave rise to the 22 T cell receptor beta chains below, sequenced in a study of OX40 agonist ivuxolimab in advanced cancers. The assay was immunoSEQ multiplex PCR, and TCRdb's table has in-frame clones only and misses some. In the table there are around 26,000 clones, almost 90% of which are singletons. The material sequenced was CD4+ or CD8+ T cells sorted from blood, taken in a trial of the OX40 agonist ivuxolimab. The source of these receptors is an adult with an advanced solid tumor such as melanoma, head and neck, liver or kidney cancer.

V and J are TRBV15 and TRBJ2-1, with 9 bases aligning to TRBD1. Germline CDR1 and CDR2: LNHNV and YYDKDF (reference sequence). The CDR3 length is 18 residues. V was clipped by 5 bases and J by 9 bases; unmatched bases: 20. For the CDR3, the DNA is TGTGCCACCAGCTCCACCTGGGGGTCCGGACAGGGGTCTAGTGAGCAGTTCTTC. This codes for CATSSTWGSGQGSSEQFF.

As regards this clone: The junction shows a germline mismatch at one end, possibly a read error. The genes are TRBV18 and TRBJ2-5; tentative D call: TRBD2 (7 bases). Germline CDR1 reads KGHSH; CDR2 reads LQKENI. The CDR3 contains 12 residues. For the CDR3, the DNA is TGTGCCAGCTCATCCGAGGGGGGGACAAGAAACTTC. Translated: CASSSEGGTRNF. Full variable domain (remainder filled in from reference TRBV18 and TRBJ2-5): NAGVMQNPRHLVRRRGQEARLRCSPMKGHSHVYWYRQLPEEGLKFMVYLQKENIIDESGMPKERFSAEFPKEGPSILRIQQVVRGDSAAYFCASSSEGGTRNFGPGTRLLVL.

This clone was recorded only once. The chain employs TRBV7-3 and TRBJ1-1; D is perhaps TRBD1 (6 bases). The CDR3 contains 15 residues. Trimming stripped 2 bases from V and 5 bases from J, with 15 bases between. Germline values: CDR1 SGHTA, CDR2 FQGTGA. In DNA, the CDR3 is TGTGCCAGCAGCTTAGACCGGGGGCGCGGTACTGAAGCTTTCTTT. This codes for CASSLDRGRGTEAFF. Variable domain in full (rest from reference TRBV7-3 and TRBJ1-1): GAGVSQTPSNKVTEKGKYVELRCDPISGHTALYWYRQSLGQGPEFLIYFQGTGAADDSGLPNDRFFAVRPEGSVSTLKIQRTERGDSAVYLCASSLDRGRGTEAFFGQGTRLTVV.

This clone was recorded once. The V gene is TRBV6-5, the J gene TRBJ2-7, with D unresolved. This CDR3 region has 13 residues. V was cut by 0 bases and J by 5 bases, with 8 bases left in between. The germline V gene has CDR1 MNHEY and CDR2 SVGAGI. This CDR3 reads CASSYSRIHEQYF. For the CDR3, the DNA is TGTGCCAGCAGTTACTCGCGTATCCACGAGCAGTACTTC.

The chain has TRBV12-5 and TRBJ1-1; D remains ambiguous. In germline, CDR1 is LGHNT, CDR2 FRNRAP. The V gene lost 1 base and the J gene lost 1 base, with 10 bases spanning the gap. The CDR3 totals 15 residues. The CDR3 region is CASGLGGSWNTEAFF. The CDR3 DNA reads TGTGCTAGTGGTTTGGGAGGAAGCTGGAACACTGAAGCTTTCTTT.

The V call is TRBV27, the J call TRBJ2-5; D may correspond to TRBD1 or TRBD2 (5 bases each). Matching the DNA end better, TRBJ2-7 makes the J call doubtful. The V gene's germline CDR1 is MNHEY and CDR2 SMNVEV (reference sequence). CDR3 length equals 16 residues. CDR3 bases: TGTGCCAGCAGCTGGGGAAGGGGAGAAAGCTCCTACGAGCAGTACTTC. Translating gives CASSWGRGESSYEQYF.

The V call is TRBV27, the J call TRBJ1-2; D call uncertain. With 0 bases removed from V and 6 bases from J, the gap between germline ends came to 11 bases. This CDR3 has 14 amino acids. Germline CDR1 MNHEY, CDR2 SMNVEV (reference sequence). The CDR3: CASSLSIGFDGYTF. In nucleotides, the CDR3 is TGTGCCAGCAGTTTATCGATAGGATTTGATGGCTACACCTTC.

The chain links TRBV30 to TRBJ2-5; 11 bases map to TRBD2. Germline CDR1 and CDR2: GTSNPN and SVGIG (reference sequence). V lost 4 bases, J lost 1 base, and 8 bases stayed unmatched. The CDR3 has 16 amino acids. The CDR3 DNA reads as TGTGCCTGGACCGTAGGGCTAGCGGGGGGCCAAGAGACCCAGTACTTC. It is translated as CAWTVGLAGGQETQYF.

This clone is a singleton in its sample. This CDR3 is CASSLQQGSENSPLHF. The CDR3 DNA is TGTGCCAGCAGCCTCCAACAGGGGTCTGAAAATTCACCCCTCCACTTT. The rearrangement links TRBV4-2 to TRBJ1-6; TRBD1 matches 7 bases. Trimming cost V 4 bases and J 7 bases; bases outside gene matches: 10. CDR3 length: 16 amino acids. In germline, CDR1 is LGHNA, CDR2 YNFKEQ.

This chain uses TRBV5-6 with TRBJ2-1; weak D call: TRBD2 (5 bases). This CDR3 region has 15 residues. The germline gives CDR1 SGHDT, CDR2 YYEEEE. Trimming removed 4 bases at V and 0 bases at J, with 11 bases between. CDR3 sequence (DNA): TGTGCCAGCAGCCGGAGGATAGACTCCTACAATGAGCAGTTCTTC. This gives the protein CASSRRIDSYNEQFF.

This clone was counted only a few times. V is TRBV30 and J is TRBJ2-3; the match to TRBD2 covers 7 bases. The CDR3 is 14 amino acids. The trim removed 3 bases at V and 3 bases at J, leaving 6 bases unmatched. CDR1 is GTSNPN, CDR2 SVGIG, per germline (reference sequence). CDR3 DNA sequence: TGTGCCTGGAGAGAGGGGAGGGAGACAGATACGCAGTATTTT. Translating gives CAWREGRETDTQYF.

This CDR3 reads CASSPGPSGYGAKNIQYF. The CDR3 nucleotides are TGTGCCAGCAGCCCAGGGCCTAGCGGGTACGGAGCCAAAAACATTCAGTACTTC. The chain combines TRBV7-9 with TRBJ2-4, with 8 bases matching TRBD2. Germline loops: CDR1 SEHNR, CDR2 FQNEAQ (reference sequence). The CDR3 consists of 18 residues. The trim removed 5 bases at V and 0 bases at J, leaving 12 bases unmatched.

The chain joins TRBV30 to TRBJ1-2, with D possibly being TRBD1 (6 bases). CDR3 length: 12 residues. Trimming shortened V by 3 bases and J by 5 bases, and 10 bases separated the two germline ends. Germline V gene sequence: CDR1 GTSNPN, CDR2 SVGIG (reference sequence). The CDR3 coding sequence is TGTGCCTGGAGCACAGGGCGGTATGGCTACACCTTC. It specifies CAWSTGRYGYTF.

This sequence joins TRBV9 and TRBJ2-3; TRBD2 matches 10 bases. The V gene end was trimmed by 0 bases and the J gene end by 4 bases; junction bases not matched to a gene: 5. The CDR3 is made up of 16 amino acids. Germline V lookup: CDR1 SGDLS, CDR2 YYNGEE. CDR3 loop: CASSVVSGGDADTQYF. The CDR3 coding sequence is TGTGCCAGCAGCGTAGTGAGCGGGGGGGATGCAGATACGCAGTATTTT.

The chain links TRBV28 to TRBJ1-2, with TRBD1 as a possible D gene (5 bases). The CDR3 sequence is 14 residues long. Germline CDR1 reads MDHEN; CDR2 reads SYDVKM. V lost 3 bases and J lost 3, with 11 bases in between. CDR3 DNA: TGTGCCAGCAGTTTCCTTCAGGGACACTATGGCTACACCTTC. Translating gives CASSFLQGHYGYTF.

This chain links TRBV7-3 with TRBJ2-1, with 7 bases identical to TRBD1. V trimming: 4 bases; J trimming: 4 bases; junction bases outside the gene matches: 1. Germline CDR1 is SGHTA and CDR2 is FQGTGA. The CDR3 length is 13 residues. The CDR3 is CASSSTGYNEQFF. CDR3 DNA sequence: TGTGCCAGCAGCTCGACAGGGTACAATGAGCAGTTCTTC.

This clone was seen just once. This chain uses TRBV19 with TRBJ2-1, with D possibly being TRBD2 (6 bases). CDR3 length: 16 amino acids. Looked up from germline, CDR1 is LNHDA and CDR2 is SQIVND (reference sequence). V dropped 7 bases and J dropped 4 bases, with 20 bases sitting between them. CDR3: CASTGESGGMYNEQFF. CDR3 nucleotide sequence: TGTGCCAGTACTGGTGAGAGTGGCGGGATGTACAATGAGCAGTTCTTC.

V usage is TRBV27 and J usage is TRBJ2-7; D gene uncertain. The CDR3 length is 13 residues. Germline CDR1 is MNHEY and CDR2 is SMNVEV (reference sequence). V was cut by 6 bases and J by 2 bases, with 11 bases left in between. This chain's CDR3 is CASSDRLTYEQYF. The CDR3 bases are TGTGCCAGCAGCGACCGCCTGACCTACGAGCAGTACTTC.

In its sample, this clone ranks as medium-sized. This chain joins TRBV27 and TRBJ2-3; D uncertain. The V gene lost 4 bases and the J gene lost 2 bases, with 7 bases spanning the gap. This CDR3 region has 13 residues. In germline, CDR1 is MNHEY, CDR2 SMNVEV (reference sequence). In DNA form, the CDR3 reads TGTGCCAGCAGTTCCCTAAACACAGATACGCAGTATTTT. Translation gives CASSSLNTDTQYF.

The chain employs TRBV5-5 and TRBJ2-3, with D tentatively TRBD1 (6 bases). The CDR3 is made up of 14 amino acids. CDR1 is SGHKS and CDR2 is YYEKEE in the germline V gene (reference sequence). With 4 bases removed from V and 4 bases from J, the gap between germline ends came to 13 bases. The CDR3, as DNA: TGTGCCAGCAGCACACAGGGATTTCCAGATACGCAGTATTTT. This encodes CASSTQGFPDTQYF.

This rearrangement joins TRBV27 to TRBJ1-5, with D tentatively TRBD1 (6 bases). Germline V gene sequence: CDR1 MNHEY, CDR2 SMNVEV (reference sequence). V lost 0 bases to trimming and J lost 9 bases, with 24 bases between them. This CDR3 contains 18 residues. The DNA for the CDR3 is TGTGCCAGCAGTTTATCTTCCTATAGGGGGGCTAGGGCTTTGCCCCAGCATTTT. This sequence encodes CASSLSSYRGARALPQHF.

V is TRBV9 and J is TRBJ2-3; D is unresolved. Germline CDR1 and CDR2: SGDLS and YYNGEE. V shed 1 base and J shed 6 bases, with 12 bases lying between them. The CDR3 totals 14 residues. The CDR3 DNA follows: TGTGCCAGCAGCGTAAGTCGGGTGTCGGATACGCAGTATTTT. Its protein is CASSVSRVSDTQYF. The whole variable domain, filled in from reference TRBV9 and TRBJ2-3, reads DSGVTQTPKHLITATGQRVTLRCSPRSGDLSVYWYQQSLDQGLQFLIQYYNGEERAKGNILERFSAQQFPDLHSELNLSSLELGDSALYFCASSVSRVSDTQYFGPGTRLTVL.